The TCR beta chain described here comes from a study of blood T cell repertoires in COVID-19. At the level of the study: Nucleic acid was either cDNA or gDNA, and it came from T cells, B-cell-depleted T cells, or PBMCs.

This table comes from immunoSEQ multiplex PCR, and its TCRdb copy is limited to in-frame clones, with some not included. The sample holds 200,000 to 250,000 clones; roughly 85% are singletons and the top ten take around 5.5%. The germline CDR1 and CDR2 sequences are KGHSH and LQKENI. The CDR3 runs 16 residues. V trimming: 3 bases; J trimming: 2 bases; junction bases outside the gene matches: 7. Followed longitudinally, the Seattle patients had been enrolled during active infection. This clone has a handful of counts. Specimen: peripheral blood. The source of this sequence is a middle-aged man with COVID-19, enrolled during active disease. This chain connects TRBV18 to TRBJ1-3, with 7 bases aligning to TRBD1. The CDR3 region has the DNA TGTGCCAGCTCACCCGCGACAGGGAAGGCTGGAAACACCATATATTTT. Translating it yields CASSPATGKAGNTIYF.